Presented here are 21 T cell receptor beta chains from one specimen sequenced in a study of post-analysis software for immune sequencing data. The TCR beta cDNA libraries carried unique molecular identifiers. TCRdb fed the PCR reads into MiXCR, producing one record per CDR3 protein. This sample carries about 820,000 distinct CDR3 sequences, roughly 58% of them seen once, and the ten largest clones take 4.6%. These receptors have no identified antigens. Regarding the study as a whole: Four to six TRBV segments were more frequent in patients than controls; TRBV5-6, TRBV5-1 and TRBV20-1 belonged to this group.

Sequenced sample: blood. Source of these receptors: a girl between 10 and 17 years old with multiple sclerosis.

The V and J genes are TRBV7-6 and TRBJ1-1; tentatively, D is TRBD1 (5 bases). Per germline, CDR1 SGHVS and CDR2 FNYEAQ. Trimming cost V 1 base and J 7 bases, with 19 bases left between them. The CDR3 loop spans 16 amino acids. CDR3 sequence: CASSLEGAPTRFEAFF. DNA of the CDR3: TGTGCCAGCAGCTTAGAAGGGGCCCCGACCCGCTTTGAAGCTTTCTTT.

This clonotype has only one observation. The chain links TRBV21-1 to TRBJ2-4; the table's TRBD1 call for D was not verified on the DNA. The end of the DNA aligns better with TRBJ2-7, so the J call may be wrong. TRBV21-1 is described as a pseudogene. This CDR3 has 18 amino acids. The CDR3 spells CASSNCRKDISGLDEQYF. For the CDR3, the DNA is TGTGCCAGCAGCAATTGTCGGAAGGACATTTCGGGTTTAGACGAGCAGTACTTC.

This clonotype was detected only a few times. This chain uses TRBV20-1 with TRBJ2-7; perhaps TRBD1 as D (5 bases). The J call is uncertain, as TRBJ2-5 better fits the DNA end. CDR1 is DFQATT and CDR2 is SNEGSKA in the germline V gene (reference sequence). CDR3 length: 13 amino acids. CDR3 nucleotides: TGCAGTGCTAGAGGGCCCCCAGGGGAGACCCAGTACTTC. Its translation is CSARGPPGETQYF.

The sample holds a few counts of this clonotype. CDR3 DNA sequence: TGTGCCAGCAGCTTAAGGGGTCAGGTTTACTCTGGGGCCAACGTCCTGACTTTC. It yields the protein CASSLRGQVYSGANVLTF. V and J are TRBV7-3 and TRBJ2-6; D not resolved. The length of the CDR3 is 18 residues. Germline V CDR1 and CDR2: SGHTA, FQGTGA. V lost 1 base and J 0 bases, leaving 13 bases between the germline ends.

The chain is built from TRBV6-2 or TRBV6-3 and TRBJ2-7; tentative D call: TRBD1 (5 bases). This CDR3 has 17 residues. V dropped 4 bases and J dropped 3 bases, with 22 bases sitting between them. CDR1 is MNHEY, CDR2 SVGEGT, per germline. Here the CDR3 reads CASSSQPWTTWSYEQYF. The CDR3 DNA follows: TGTGCCAGCAGTTCCCAACCGTGGACAACTTGGAGCTACGAGCAGTACTTC.

The rearrangement uses TRBV6-5 and TRBJ2-7; no definite D call. The V gene lost 2 bases and the J gene lost 6 bases, with 8 bases spanning the gap. The CDR3 extends over 12 amino acids. Germline V lookup: CDR1 MNHEY, CDR2 SVGAGI. The CDR3 DNA reads TGTGCCAGCAGTTACGCGTCGGGCGAGCAGTACTTC. It is translated as CASSYASGEQYF.

The rearrangement joins TRBV5-1 to TRBJ1-1, with 12 bases lining up with TRBD1. The CDR3 contains 17 residues. The germline CDR1 and CDR2 sequences are SGHRS and YFSETQ. J gave up 4 bases and V 4 bases, and 11 bases lay outside the gene matches. Written as DNA, the CDR3 is TGCGCCAGCAGCCCGGGGGGGACAGGGGGCGCGGGCACTGAAGCTTTCTTT. It specifies CASSPGGTGGAGTEAFF.

This rearrangement joins TRBV29-1 to TRBJ2-1, with D possibly TRBD2 on 6 matching bases. The CDR3 is 16 amino acids. The ends were cut back, 0 bases at V and 4 bases at J, with 16 bases in the middle. Germline loops: CDR1 SQVTM, CDR2 ANQGSEA. CDR3 nucleotide sequence: TGCAGCGTTGAAGATCCGGAGGGCAACTCATACAATGAGCAGTTCTTC. Translation gives CSVEDPEGNSYNEQFF.

The CDR3: CASSLREAAYEQYF. In DNA, the CDR3 is TGTGCCAGCAGCTTACGAGAAGCGGCCTACGAGCAGTACTTC. The V and J genes are TRBV7-6 and TRBJ2-7; a weak D match, TRBD2 (5 bases). V was clipped by 2 bases and J by 2 bases, with 10 bases between them. Germline-derived CDR1 and CDR2 are SGHVS and FNYEAQ. The CDR3 is made up of 14 amino acids.

J is TRBJ2-5 and V is TRBV20-1; TRBD1 agrees at 9 bases. CDR3 size: 14 residues. The germline gives CDR1 DFQATT, CDR2 SNEGSKA (reference sequence). V shed 4 bases, J shed 4 bases, and the junction held 7 bases outside the gene matches. The CDR3 coding sequence is TGCAGTGCTAAAGGGACAGGGATGGGAGAGACCCAGTACTTC. It yields the protein CSAKGTGMGETQYF.

This chain links TRBV4-1 with TRBJ2-2; D is undetermined. Trimming stripped 3 bases from V and 2 bases from J, with 10 bases between. CDR3 length: 15 amino acids. Germline V lookup: CDR1 MGHRA, CDR2 YSYEKL. The CDR3 reads CASSHLGTNTGELFF. The CDR3 nucleotides read TGCGCCAGCAGCCATCTGGGTACCAACACCGGGGAGCTGTTTTTT.

The V call is TRBV29-1, the J call TRBJ2-2; D unclear. CDR3 length: 14 residues. Per germline, CDR1 SQVTM and CDR2 ANQGSEA. The germline V and J ends were trimmed by 4 bases and 1 base, with 10 bases remaining between them. The CDR3 DNA follows: TGCAGCGTTGGGAATAGGGAGAACACCGGGGAGCTGTTTTTT. It translates to CSVGNRENTGELFF.

The rearrangement joins TRBV7-3 to TRBJ2-2, with TRBD2 as a possible D gene (5 bases). Between the trimmed V and J ends, which lost 7 bases and 4 bases, there was a span of 13 bases. Germline values: CDR1 SGHTA, CDR2 FQGTGA. The CDR3 has 14 residues. CDR3 residues: CASTPTRGTGELFF. Written as DNA, the CDR3 is TGTGCCAGCACCCCGACCCGGGGCACCGGGGAGCTGTTTTTT.

The V gene is TRBV29-1, the J gene TRBJ2-1, with D perhaps TRBD1 (5 bases). V was cut by 1 base and J by 0 bases, with 10 bases left in between. CDR1 and CDR2 (germline): SQVTM, ANQGSEA. The CDR3 sequence is 15 residues long. In nucleotides, the CDR3 is TGCAGCGTTGAAGGGCGTCAGGGCTCCTACAATGAGCAGTTCTTC. It specifies CSVEGRQGSYNEQFF.

This clonotype was seen more than once but under ten times. The rearrangement joins TRBV12-3 or TRBV12-4 to TRBJ1-5; a weak D match, TRBD1 (6 bases). V lost 5 bases to trimming and J lost 2 bases, with 16 bases between them. The length of the CDR3 is 16 residues. CDR3 in amino acids: CASSHQLGGRNQPQHF. CDR3 DNA sequence: TGTGCCAGCAGTCACCAGTTAGGGGGACGCAATCAGCCCCAGCATTTT.

This clonotype was seen just once. The chain has TRBV12-3 or TRBV12-4 and TRBJ1-5; 7 bases are a match to TRBD1. CDR3 length equals 16 residues. V gave up 5 bases and J gave up 0 bases; unmatched junction bases: 7. This CDR3 is CASSRGQAYSNQPQHF. The CDR3 bases are TGTGCCAGCAGTCGCGGACAGGCCTATAGCAATCAGCCCCAGCATTTT.

This clonotype was detected a few times. The chain is built from TRBV4-2 and TRBJ2-7; tentative D call: TRBD2 (6 bases). The V gene's germline CDR1 is LGHNA and CDR2 YNFKEQ. Trimming cost V 0 bases and J 0 bases, with 12 bases left between them. CDR3 size: 16 residues. The CDR3 coding sequence is TGTGCCAGCAGCCAAGATCTTCGGGAGAGCTCCTACGAGCAGTACTTC. The encoded protein is CASSQDLRESSYEQYF.

V and J are TRBV7-9 and TRBJ2-7, with D possibly TRBD2 on 6 matching bases. V lost 4 bases to trimming and J lost 7 bases, with 14 bases between them. Germline CDR1 reads SEHNR; CDR2 reads FQNEAQ (reference sequence). This CDR3 spans 13 amino acids. CDR3 region: CASSSGPAGEQYF. DNA of the CDR3: TGTGCCAGCAGCTCCGGACCCGCGGGGGAGCAGTACTTC.

This clonotype occurred a few times. This chain links TRBV6-6 with TRBJ1-2; D unresolved. From germline, CDR1 is MNHNY and CDR2 SVGAGI (reference sequence). There are 12 residues in the CDR3. Trimming shortened V by 10 bases and J by 6 bases, and 15 bases separated the two germline ends. This chain's CDR3 is CAIRNSMNGYTF. The CDR3 DNA reads TGTGCCATCCGGAACAGTATGAATGGCTACACCTTC.

The chain is built from TRBV29-1 and TRBJ2-5, with TRBD1 as a possible D gene (5 bases). The ends were cut back, 3 bases at V and 4 bases at J, with 18 bases in the middle. The CDR3 totals 15 residues. Looked up from germline, CDR1 is SQVTM and CDR2 is ANQGSEA. The CDR3, as DNA: TGCAGCGTTGATAGTGGGCTAGGGGTCCGAGAGACCCAGTACTTC. Translating it yields CSVDSGLGVRETQYF.

Concerning this clonotype: One end of the junction is discordant with germline, which a read error may explain. This chain uses TRBV7-9 with TRBJ2-4; tentative D call: TRBD2 (6 bases). The J call may be in error: the DNA end matches TRBJ2-7 better. This CDR3 region has 13 residues. Germline-derived CDR1 and CDR2 are SEHNR and FQNEAQ (reference sequence). The CDR3 protein is CAGSFRENHEQYF. In nucleotides, the CDR3 is TGTGCCGGCAGCTTTCGGGAGAACCACGAGCAGTACTTC.